This T cell receptor (beta chain) was documented in a study of cytomegalovirus exposure and HLA in healthy donors. Clones were read by immunoSEQ multiplex PCR, and TCRdb kept only the in-frame ones, dropping some. This sample has under 400,000 clones, with 70% to 90% found just once. Per the germline V gene, CDR1 is SNHLY and CDR2 is FYNNEI. Trimming removed 5 bases from V and 8 bases from J; junction bases left unmatched: 7. The CDR3 spans 14 residues. This chain joins TRBV2 and TRBJ2-4, with 9 nucleotides matching TRBD1. This receptor was taken from a man aged 25-40 years in good health and CMV-seronegative. What was sequenced was PBMCs. The DNA for the CDR3 is TGTGCCAGCAGTACGGGGGGACAGGGCTACATTCAGTACTTC. This gives the protein CASSTGGQGYIQYF.